The 18 T cell receptor beta chains presented below share a single source sample, sequenced in a study of beta chain features in type 1 diabetes. The investigators reverse transcribed all of the isolated RNA, so they sequenced expressed TCRB transcripts. The table came from immunoSEQ multiplex PCR; TCRdb's copy has only in-frame clones and leaves some out. The table records under 400,000 clones, about 18% of them present only once. Specimen: naive CD4+ T cells from blood. The receptors come from a woman under 30 in good health.

In this sample, this clone turned up a few times. The rearrangement links TRBV7-9 to TRBJ2-7; a weak D match, TRBD2 (6 bases). Germline assignment: CDR1 SEHNR and CDR2 FQNEAQ (reference sequence). Trimming shortened V by 7 bases and J by 6 bases, and 13 bases separated the two germline ends. The CDR3 has 12 amino acids. The CDR3 is CASTKEGFEQYF. In DNA, the CDR3 is TGTGCCAGCACCAAGGAGGGGTTCGAGCAGTACTTC.

The J gene is TRBJ2-7, the V gene TRBV10-3; TRBD1 matches at 8 bases. The junction had 7 bases not matched to a gene; V was cut back by 6 bases and J by 3 bases. Germline lookup yields CDR1 ENHRY and CDR2 SYGVKD. The CDR3 is made up of 14 amino acids. The CDR3 spells CAIRPGQAVYEQYF. The CDR3 region has the DNA TGTGCCATCAGACCGGGACAGGCTGTCTACGAGCAGTACTTC.

This chain connects TRBV9 to TRBJ2-3, with TRBD1 matching over 8 bases. Germline V gene sequence: CDR1 SGDLS, CDR2 YYNGEE. V trimming: 3 bases; J trimming: 0 bases; junction bases outside the gene matches: 6. The CDR3 sequence is 16 residues long. This CDR3 is CASSGQGYTSTDTQYF. Written as DNA, the CDR3 is TGTGCCAGCAGCGGACAGGGGTACACTAGCACAGATACGCAGTATTTT.

The chain employs TRBV30 and TRBJ1-1; 11 positions match TRBD1. This CDR3 comprises 13 residues. CDR1 and CDR2 from the germline V gene are GTSNPN and SVGIG (reference sequence). Germline trimming cut 3 bases from V and 7 bases from J; bases unmatched to any gene: 4. The CDR3 loop reads CAWSGQGAFEAFF. The CDR3 DNA reads TGTGCCTGGAGCGGACAGGGGGCTTTTGAAGCTTTCTTT.

In its sample, this clone was seen a few times. The V and J genes are TRBV7-9 and TRBJ1-5, with 9 positions matching TRBD1. Germline trimming cut 5 bases from V and 3 bases from J; bases unmatched to any gene: 5. This CDR3 is built from 15 residues. CDR1 is SEHNR and CDR2 is FQNEAQ in the germline V gene (reference sequence). CDR3 protein: CASSPDRGDNQPQHF. Written as DNA, the CDR3 is TGTGCCAGCAGCCCAGACAGGGGGGACAATCAGCCCCAGCATTTT.

This chain connects TRBV11-2 to TRBJ2-3; a weak D match, TRBD2 (5 bases). With 7 bases removed from V and 6 bases from J, the gap between germline ends came to 8 bases. There are 11 residues in the CDR3. In germline, CDR1 is SGHAT, CDR2 FQNNGV. CDR3 protein: CASTPGDTQYF. For the CDR3, the DNA is TGTGCCAGCACCCCGGGGGATACGCAGTATTTT.

The sample holds one count of this clone. The chain uses TRBV6-5 and TRBJ2-7; D gene unclear. This CDR3 comprises 13 residues. Germline lookup yields CDR1 MNHEY and CDR2 SVGAGI. Trimming took off 5 bases at V and 5 bases at J, with 13 bases between the two ends. The CDR3 coding sequence is TGTGCCAGCAGTCCGAGACTGGCCCACGAGCAGTACTTC. Amino acid sequence: CASSPRLAHEQYF.

The chain is built from TRBV7-9 and TRBJ1-6, with D possibly being TRBD1 (6 bases). Looked up from germline, CDR1 is SEHNR and CDR2 is FQNEAQ (reference sequence). V was shortened by 5 bases and J by 7 bases, with 12 bases between the two germline ends. The CDR3 consists of 14 residues. The CDR3 coding sequence is TGTGCCAGCAGCCCAGGGGCGCCAAATTCACCCCTCCACTTT. Protein: CASSPGAPNSPLHF.

V gene TRBV4-1 combines with J gene TRBJ2-1; TRBD2 aligns across 10 bases. This CDR3 is built from 16 residues. CDR1 and CDR2 from the germline V gene are MGHRA and YSYEKL. V was pared by 3 bases and J by 1 base, with 3 bases of the junction left unmatched. The CDR3 here is CASSQRAGGSYNEQFF. The CDR3, as DNA: TGCGCCAGCAGCCAGAGAGCGGGGGGGTCCTACAATGAGCAGTTCTTC.

The table lists this clone with a few counts. This rearrangement joins TRBV15 to TRBJ1-5, with D hard to call. The CDR3 runs 15 residues. Deletions cut 1 base from V and 0 bases from J, with 7 bases between. The germline CDR1 and CDR2 sequences are LNHNV and YYDKDF (reference sequence). DNA for the CDR3: TGTGCCACCAGCAGAGCCAGAAATAGCAATCAGCCCCAGCATTTT. It yields the protein CATSRARNSNQPQHF.

This clone was observed a handful of times. The chain links TRBV7-3 to TRBJ1-1; D ambiguous. The V and J ends lost 8 bases and 8 bases respectively, with 3 bases between them. The CDR3 has 8 residues. CDR1 and CDR2 from the germline V gene are SGHTA and FQGTGA. Here the CDR3 reads CASLEAFF. The CDR3 region has the DNA TGTGCCAGCTTAGAAGCTTTCTTT. Full variable domain (rest looked up from reference TRBV7-3 and TRBJ1-1): GAGVSQTPSNKVTEKGKYVELRCDPISGHTALYWYRQSLGQGPEFLIYFQGTGAADDSGLPNDRFFAVRPEGSVSTLKIQRTERGDSAVYLCASLEAFFGQGTRLTVV.

This clone was seen a few times. At the DNA level, this CDR3 is encoded by other sequences in the same sample as well. The chain couples TRBV18 to TRBJ2-3; D remains ambiguous. V dropped 3 bases and J dropped 5 bases, with 9 bases sitting between them. CDR1 and CDR2 (germline): KGHSH, LQKENI. The CDR3 contains 13 residues. The CDR3 region has the DNA TGTGCCAGCTCACCCCCTTCCGTAGATACGCAGTATTTT. Translating gives CASSPPSVDTQYF.

This clone has more than one count but fewer than ten. The gene calls are TRBV30 and TRBJ1-1; TRBD1 matches at 8 bases. V shed 8 bases and J 4 bases; nucleotides not matched to a gene: 9. The CDR3 has 13 amino acids. Per germline, CDR1 GTSNPN and CDR2 SVGIG (reference sequence). Here the CDR3 DNA reads TGTGCCCCGGACAGGGTTGGGGGCACTGAAGCTTTCTTT. Its protein product is CAPDRVGGTEAFF.

This clone has a handful of counts. The chain combines TRBV7-9 with TRBJ2-3; 9 nucleotides align to TRBD2. Trimming removed 3 bases from V and 4 bases from J; junction bases left unmatched: 2. There are 14 residues in the CDR3. Germline CDR1 SEHNR, CDR2 FQNEAQ (reference sequence). In nucleotides, the CDR3 is TGTGCCAGCAGCTTTAGCGGGAGTTCAGATACGCAGTATTTT. The encoded protein is CASSFSGSSDTQYF.

The J gene is TRBJ2-5, the V gene TRBV2; TRBD2 matches at 12 bases. CDR1 is SNHLY, CDR2 FYNNEI, per germline. The CDR3 length is 14 residues. The trim removed 6 bases at V and 4 bases at J, leaving 3 bases unmatched. CDR3 region: CASSPSGGAETQYF. CDR3 sequence (DNA): TGTGCCAGCAGCCCTAGCGGGGGGGCAGAGACCCAGTACTTC. Full variable domain (remainder filled in from reference TRBV2 and TRBJ2-5): EPEVTQTPSHQVTQMGQEVILRCVPISNHLYFYWYRQILGQKVEFLVSFYNNEISEKSEIFDDQFSVERPDGSNFTLKIRSTKLEDSAMYFCASSPSGGAETQYFGPGTRLLVL.

This clone turned up a few times. The chain employs TRBV7-9 and TRBJ2-5; 9 nucleotides align to TRBD1. V lost 6 bases and J lost 3; bases outside the gene matches: 11. CDR1 is SEHNR, CDR2 FQNEAQ, per germline (reference sequence). The CDR3 contains 16 residues. The CDR3 reads CASSPEPGTGKETQYF. The CDR3, as DNA: TGTGCCAGCAGTCCAGAACCCGGGACAGGGAAAGAGACCCAGTACTTC.

This clone occurred a few times. The chain employs TRBV30 and TRBJ2-7, with D possibly matching TRBD2 (6 bases). CDR1 is GTSNPN, CDR2 SVGIG, per germline (reference sequence). V was shortened by 4 bases and J by 4 bases, with 14 bases between the two germline ends. This CDR3 region has 13 residues. The CDR3 loop is CAWMGGGSYEQYF. As DNA, the CDR3 is TGTGCCTGGATGGGGGGTGGTTCTTACGAGCAGTACTTC.

The gene calls are TRBV2 and TRBJ2-3, with TRBD1 matching 9 bases. J was trimmed by 6 bases and V by 3 bases; bases with no gene match: 4. The germline CDR1 and CDR2 sequences are SNHLY and FYNNEI. This CDR3 has 14 residues. CDR3 nucleotide sequence: TGTGCCAGCAGTGATGGGACAGGGAGGGATACGCAGTATTTT. Translated, it gives CASSDGTGRDTQYF.